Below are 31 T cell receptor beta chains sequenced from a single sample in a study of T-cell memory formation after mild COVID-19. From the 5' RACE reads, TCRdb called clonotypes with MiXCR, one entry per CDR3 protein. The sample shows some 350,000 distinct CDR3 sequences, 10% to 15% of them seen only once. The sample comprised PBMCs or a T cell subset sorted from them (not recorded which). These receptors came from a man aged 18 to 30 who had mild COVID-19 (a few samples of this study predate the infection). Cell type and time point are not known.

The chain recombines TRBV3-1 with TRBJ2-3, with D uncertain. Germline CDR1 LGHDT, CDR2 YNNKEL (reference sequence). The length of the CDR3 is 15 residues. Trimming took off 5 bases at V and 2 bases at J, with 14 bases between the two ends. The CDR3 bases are TGTGCCAGCAGCAAACAGTTAGTTCTCACAGATACGCAGTATTTT. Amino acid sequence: CASSKQLVLTDTQYF.

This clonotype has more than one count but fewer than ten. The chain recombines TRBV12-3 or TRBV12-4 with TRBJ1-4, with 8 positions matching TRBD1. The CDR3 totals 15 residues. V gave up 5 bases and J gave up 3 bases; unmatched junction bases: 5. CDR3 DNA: TGTGCCAGCAGTCCGGCGGACAGGGCTAATGAAAAACTGTTTTTT. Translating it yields CASSPADRANEKLFF.

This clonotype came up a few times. The CDR3 DNA follows: TGCGCCAGCAGCTTGGAAGACTCTGGGGCCAACGTCCTGACTTTC. Its protein is CASSLEDSGANVLTF. The rearrangement links TRBV5-1 to TRBJ2-6; D ambiguous. The CDR3 contains 15 residues. The germline V gene has CDR1 SGHRS and CDR2 YFSETQ. Trimming stripped 0 bases from V and 0 bases from J, with 4 bases between.

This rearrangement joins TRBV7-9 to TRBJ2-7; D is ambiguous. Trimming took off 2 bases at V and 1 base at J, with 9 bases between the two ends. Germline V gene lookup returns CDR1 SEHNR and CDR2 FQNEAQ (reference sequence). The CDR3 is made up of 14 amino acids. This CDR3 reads CASSLLAHSYEQYF. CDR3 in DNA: TGTGCCAGCAGCTTATTGGCCCATTCCTACGAGCAGTACTTC.

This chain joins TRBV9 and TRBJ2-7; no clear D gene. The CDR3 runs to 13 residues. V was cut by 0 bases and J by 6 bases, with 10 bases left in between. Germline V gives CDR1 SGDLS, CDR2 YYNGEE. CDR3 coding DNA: TGTGCCAGCAGCGTAGGGGCGGTGGGCGAGCAGTACGTC. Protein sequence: CASSVGAVGEQYV.

The CDR3 loop reads CSVPGRTNEQFF. DNA of the CDR3: TGCAGCGTACCGGGACGGACCAATGAGCAGTTCTTC. The J gene is TRBJ2-1, the V gene TRBV29-1; either TRBD1 or TRBD2 may supply D (5 bases each). The CDR3 is made up of 12 amino acids. Germline V lookup: CDR1 SQVTM, CDR2 ANQGSEA. V was pared by 6 bases and J by 6 bases, with 12 bases between.

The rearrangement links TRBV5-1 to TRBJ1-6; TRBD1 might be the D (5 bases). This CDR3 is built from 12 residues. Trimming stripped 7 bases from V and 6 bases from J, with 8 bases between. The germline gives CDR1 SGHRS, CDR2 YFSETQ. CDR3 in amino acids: CASGTANSPLHF. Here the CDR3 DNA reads TGCGCCAGCGGGACTGCTAATTCACCCCTCCACTTT.

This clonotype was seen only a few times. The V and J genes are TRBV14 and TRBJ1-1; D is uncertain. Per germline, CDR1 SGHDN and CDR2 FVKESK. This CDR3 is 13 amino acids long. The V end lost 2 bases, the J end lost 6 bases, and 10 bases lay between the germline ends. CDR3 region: CASSQLGASEAFF. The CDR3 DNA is TGTGCCAGCAGCCAACTGGGAGCTTCTGAAGCTTTCTTT.

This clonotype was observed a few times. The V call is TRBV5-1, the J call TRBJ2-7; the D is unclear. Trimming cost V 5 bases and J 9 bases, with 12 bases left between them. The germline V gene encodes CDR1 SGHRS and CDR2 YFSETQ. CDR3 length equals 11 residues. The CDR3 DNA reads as TGCGCCAGCAGGACCGACTCTGGGCAGTACTTC. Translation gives CASRTDSGQYF.

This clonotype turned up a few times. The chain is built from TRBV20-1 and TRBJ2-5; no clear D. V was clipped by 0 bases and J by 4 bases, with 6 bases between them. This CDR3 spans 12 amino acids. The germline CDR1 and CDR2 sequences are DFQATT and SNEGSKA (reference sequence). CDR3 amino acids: CSARERRETQYF. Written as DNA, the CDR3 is TGCAGTGCTAGAGAAAGGAGAGAGACCCAGTACTTC.

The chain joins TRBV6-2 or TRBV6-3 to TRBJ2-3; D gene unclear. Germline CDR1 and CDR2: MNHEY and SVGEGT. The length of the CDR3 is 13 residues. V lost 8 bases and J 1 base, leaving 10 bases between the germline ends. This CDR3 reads CASCSMGTDTQYF. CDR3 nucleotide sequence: TGTGCCAGCTGCTCGATGGGCACAGATACGCAGTATTTT.

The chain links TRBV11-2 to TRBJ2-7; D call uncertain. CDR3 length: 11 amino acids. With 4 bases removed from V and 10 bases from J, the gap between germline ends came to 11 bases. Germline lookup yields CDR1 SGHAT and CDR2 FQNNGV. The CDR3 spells CASSSVGYQYF. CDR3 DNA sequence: TGTGCCAGCAGCTCCGTAGGGTACCAGTACTTC.

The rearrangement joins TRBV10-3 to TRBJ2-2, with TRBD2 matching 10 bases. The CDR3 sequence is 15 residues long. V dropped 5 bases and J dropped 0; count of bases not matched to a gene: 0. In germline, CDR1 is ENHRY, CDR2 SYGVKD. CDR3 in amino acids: CAISSGGANTGELFF. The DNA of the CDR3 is TGTGCCATCAGTAGCGGGGGGGCGAACACCGGGGAGCTGTTTTTT.

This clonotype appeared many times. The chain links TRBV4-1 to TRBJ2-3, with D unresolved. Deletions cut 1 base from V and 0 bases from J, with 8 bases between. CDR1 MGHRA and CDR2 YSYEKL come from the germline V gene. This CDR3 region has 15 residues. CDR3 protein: CASSQADRSTDTQYF. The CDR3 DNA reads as TGCGCCAGCAGCCAAGCCGACCGGAGCACAGATACGCAGTATTTT.

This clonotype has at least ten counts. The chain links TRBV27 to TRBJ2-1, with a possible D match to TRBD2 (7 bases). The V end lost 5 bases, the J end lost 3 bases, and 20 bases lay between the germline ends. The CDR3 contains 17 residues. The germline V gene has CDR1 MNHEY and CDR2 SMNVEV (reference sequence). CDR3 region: CASSQSLGGAVYNEQFF. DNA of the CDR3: TGTGCCAGCAGTCAATCTTTGGGGGGGGCCGTCTACAATGAGCAGTTCTTC.

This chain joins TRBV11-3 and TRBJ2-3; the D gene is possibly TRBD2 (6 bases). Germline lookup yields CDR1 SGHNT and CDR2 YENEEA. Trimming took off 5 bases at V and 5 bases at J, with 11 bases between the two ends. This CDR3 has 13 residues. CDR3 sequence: CASSRLGGDTQYF. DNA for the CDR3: TGTGCCAGCAGCCGACTCGGGGGAGATACGCAGTATTTT.

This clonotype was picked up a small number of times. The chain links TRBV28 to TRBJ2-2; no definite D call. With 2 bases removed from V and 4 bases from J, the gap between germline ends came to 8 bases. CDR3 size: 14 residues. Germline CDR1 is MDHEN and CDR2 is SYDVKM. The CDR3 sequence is CASSLLTGTGELFF. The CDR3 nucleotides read TGTGCCAGCAGTTTACTAACCGGCACCGGGGAGCTGTTTTTT.

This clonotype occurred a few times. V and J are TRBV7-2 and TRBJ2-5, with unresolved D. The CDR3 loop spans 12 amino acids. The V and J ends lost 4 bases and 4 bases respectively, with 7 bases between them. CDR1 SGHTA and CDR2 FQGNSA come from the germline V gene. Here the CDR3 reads CASSSQVETQYF. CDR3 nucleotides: TGTGCCAGCAGCTCCCAAGTAGAGACCCAGTACTTC.

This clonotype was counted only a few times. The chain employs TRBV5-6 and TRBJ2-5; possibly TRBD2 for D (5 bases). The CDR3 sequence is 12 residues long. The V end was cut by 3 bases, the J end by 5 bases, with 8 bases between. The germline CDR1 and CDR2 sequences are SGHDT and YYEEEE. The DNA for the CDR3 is TGTGCCAGCAGCTGGAGGAGGGAGACCCAGTACTTC. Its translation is CASSWRRETQYF.

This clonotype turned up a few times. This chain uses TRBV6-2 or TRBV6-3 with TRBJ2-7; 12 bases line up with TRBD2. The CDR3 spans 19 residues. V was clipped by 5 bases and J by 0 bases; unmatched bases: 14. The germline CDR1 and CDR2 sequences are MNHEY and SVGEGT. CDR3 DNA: TGTGCCAGCAGTGGACCCCGAACTAGCGGGGGGACGAGCTCCTACGAGCAGTACGTC. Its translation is CASSGPRTSGGTSSYEQYV.

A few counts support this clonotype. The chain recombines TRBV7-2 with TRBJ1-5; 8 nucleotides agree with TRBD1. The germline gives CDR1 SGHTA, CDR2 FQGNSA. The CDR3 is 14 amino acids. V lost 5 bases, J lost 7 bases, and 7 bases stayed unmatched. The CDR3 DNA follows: TGTGCCAGCAGCCAGGACAGGGAGGGACAGCCCCAGCATTTT. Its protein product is CASSQDREGQPQHF. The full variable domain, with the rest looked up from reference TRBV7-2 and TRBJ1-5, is GAGVSQSPSNKVTEKGKDVELRCDPISGHTALYWYRQSLGQGLEFLIYFQGNSAPDKSGLPSDRFSAERTGGSVSTLTIQRTQQEDSAVYLCASSQDREGQPQHFGDGTRLSIL.

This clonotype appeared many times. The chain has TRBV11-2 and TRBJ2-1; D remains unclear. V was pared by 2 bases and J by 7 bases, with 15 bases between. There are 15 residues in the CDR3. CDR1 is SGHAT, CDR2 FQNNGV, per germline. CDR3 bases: TGTGCCAGCAGCTTAATGGAAGGAAGGATGAATGAGCAGTTCTTC. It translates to CASSLMEGRMNEQFF.

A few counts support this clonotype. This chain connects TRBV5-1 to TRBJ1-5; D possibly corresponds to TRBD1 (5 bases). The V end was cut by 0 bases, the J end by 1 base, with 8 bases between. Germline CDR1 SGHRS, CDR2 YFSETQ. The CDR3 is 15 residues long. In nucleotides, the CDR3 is TGCGCCAGCAGCTTGGAGCCAGGGAGCAATCAGCCCCAGCATTTT. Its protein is CASSLEPGSNQPQHF.

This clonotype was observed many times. The CDR3 here is CASSFQGAEETQYF. The DNA for the CDR3 is TGCGCCAGCAGCTTCCAGGGGGCAGAAGAGACCCAGTACTTC. The chain has TRBV5-1 and TRBJ2-5, with 8 bases fitting TRBD1. The CDR3 covers 14 residues. Trimming took 2 bases from V and 3 from J; bases not matched to a gene: 3. From germline, CDR1 is SGHRS and CDR2 YFSETQ. The full variable domain, its missing parts supplied by reference TRBV5-1 and TRBJ2-5, is KAGVTQTPRYLIKTRGQQVTLSCSPISGHRSVSWYQQTPGQGLQFLFEYFSETQRNKGNFPGRFSGRQFSNSRSEMNVSTLELGDSALYLCASSFQGAEETQYFGPGTRLLVL.

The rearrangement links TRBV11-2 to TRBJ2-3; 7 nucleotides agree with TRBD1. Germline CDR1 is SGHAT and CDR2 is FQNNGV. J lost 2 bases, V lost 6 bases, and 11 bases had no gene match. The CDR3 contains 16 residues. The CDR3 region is CASRLPGQRITDTQYF. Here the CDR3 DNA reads TGTGCCAGCAGATTACCGGGACAGAGGATCACAGATACGCAGTATTTT.

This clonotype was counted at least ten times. The CDR3 loop reads CASSDQETQYF. The CDR3 nucleotides read TGTGCCAGCTCGGACCAAGAGACCCAGTACTTC. The V call is TRBV18, the J call TRBJ2-5; D gene unclear. The CDR3 has 11 amino acids. The V gene lost 6 bases and the J gene lost 0 bases, with 2 bases spanning the gap. Germline V gives CDR1 KGHSH, CDR2 LQKENI.

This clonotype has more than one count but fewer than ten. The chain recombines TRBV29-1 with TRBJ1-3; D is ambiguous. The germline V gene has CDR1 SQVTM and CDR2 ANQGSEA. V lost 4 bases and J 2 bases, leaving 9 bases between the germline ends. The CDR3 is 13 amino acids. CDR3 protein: CSVVSGAGNTIYF. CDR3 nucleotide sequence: TGCAGCGTTGTTTCCGGAGCTGGAAACACCATATATTTT.

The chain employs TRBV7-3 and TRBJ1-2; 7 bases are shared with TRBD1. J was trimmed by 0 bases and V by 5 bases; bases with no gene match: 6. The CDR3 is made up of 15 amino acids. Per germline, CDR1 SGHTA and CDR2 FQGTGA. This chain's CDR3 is CASSRDSSSNYGYTF. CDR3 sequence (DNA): TGTGCCAGCAGCCGGGACAGTAGCTCTAACTATGGCTACACCTTC.

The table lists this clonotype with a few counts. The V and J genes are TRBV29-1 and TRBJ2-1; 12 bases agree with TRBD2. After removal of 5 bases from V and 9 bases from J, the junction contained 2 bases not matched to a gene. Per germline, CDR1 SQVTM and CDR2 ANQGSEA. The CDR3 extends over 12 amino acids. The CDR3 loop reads CSVTGLAGEQFF. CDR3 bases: TGCAGCGTTACGGGACTAGCGGGTGAGCAGTTCTTC.

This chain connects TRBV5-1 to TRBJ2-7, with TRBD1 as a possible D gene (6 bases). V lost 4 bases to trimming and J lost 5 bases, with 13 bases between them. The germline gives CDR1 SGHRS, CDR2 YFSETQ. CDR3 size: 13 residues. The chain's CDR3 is CASSPTGSDEQYF. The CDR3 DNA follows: TGCGCCAGCAGCCCTACAGGGAGCGACGAGCAGTACTTC.

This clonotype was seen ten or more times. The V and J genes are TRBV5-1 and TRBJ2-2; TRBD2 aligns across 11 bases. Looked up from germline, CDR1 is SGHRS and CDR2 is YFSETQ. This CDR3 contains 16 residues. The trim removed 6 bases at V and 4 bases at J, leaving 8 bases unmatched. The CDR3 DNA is TGCGCCAGCACCTTTAGCGGGGGGGCCGGCACCGGGGAGCTGTTTTTT. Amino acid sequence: CASTFSGGAGTGELFF.